Below are 22 T cell receptor beta chains sequenced from a single sample in a study of T cells in Graves' hyperthyroidism and ophthalmopathy. RNA transcripts were the template for amplifying TCR beta CDR3 regions. HTBI primers were the set used in a first-round RT-PCR of the TCR CDR3. TCRdb reprocessed the multiplex PCR reads with MiXCR, giving one entry per CDR3 protein. This repertoire shows hundreds of thousands of distinct CDR3 sequences, 38% found once; its top ten account for approximately 8.7%. Sequencing input: blood. These receptors originate from a man younger than 30 with Graves' hyperthyroidism.

Concerning this clonotype itself: This may be a read error, as it is one base from a much larger clone. This chain connects TRBV2 to TRBJ1-2, with 10 bases fitting TRBD1. CDR1 and CDR2 from the germline V gene are SNHLY and FYNNEI. The CDR3 consists of 12 residues. Trimming removed 8 bases from V and 12 bases from J; junction bases left unmatched: 9. As DNA, the CDR3 is TGTGCCAGCGGCTCCGGACAGGGGGACCACACCTTC. Amino acids: CASGSGQGDHTF.

This clonotype has a count of ten or more. The rearrangement links TRBV2 to TRBJ2-7; the D gene is possibly TRBD2 (7 bases). The CDR3 is 14 residues long. Per the germline V gene, CDR1 is SNHLY and CDR2 is FYNNEI. V gave up 11 bases and J gave up 2 bases, with 19 bases separating them. Here the CDR3 reads CASRGRETPYEQYF. The DNA for the CDR3 is TGTGCCTCCCGGGGGCGGGAGACCCCCTACGAGCAGTACTTC.

Many counts were recorded for this clonotype. One end of the junction varies from germline; a read error may be responsible. The chain employs TRBV29-1 and TRBJ2-5; 10 nucleotides agree with TRBD2. Germline-derived CDR1 and CDR2 are SQVTM and ANQGSEA. CDR3 length: 15 residues. CDR3 bases: TGCAGCGTCGAAGGGACTAGCGCGGGCCAAGAGACCCAGTACTTC. It translates to CSVEGTSAGQETQYF.

The CDR3 DNA sequence: TGTGCCAGTCCATTGTGGCAAGCGGGAGGCTCCCAAGAGACCCAGTACTTC. Its translation is CASPLWQAGGSQETQYF. The chain is built from TRBV5-8 and TRBJ2-5; 9 bases fit TRBD2. With 8 bases clipped from V and 1 base from J, the junction kept 15 bases outside the gene matches. This CDR3 comprises 17 residues. CDR1 and CDR2 (germline): SGHTS, YDEGEE.

This clonotype was seen a handful of times. V gene TRBV5-1 combines with J gene TRBJ1-4; maybe TRBD1 (6 bases). From germline, CDR1 is SGHRS and CDR2 YFSETQ. The CDR3 consists of 16 residues. V was shortened by 4 bases and J by 6 bases, with 19 bases between the two germline ends. The CDR3 DNA reads TGCGCCAGCAGCAGACCGCCCAGGGGCGCAGATGAAAAACTGTTTTTT. Translating gives CASSRPPRGADEKLFF.

The DNA for the CDR3 is TGTGCCAGCAGTTCTCAGGGTTCAGAGACCCAGTACTTC. This translates into CASSSQGSETQYF. The chain carries TRBV12-3 or TRBV12-4 and TRBJ2-5; maybe TRBD1 (5 bases). The V and J ends lost 4 bases and 4 bases respectively, with 10 bases between them. The CDR3 runs 13 residues.

A word on this clonotype: Relative to the germline gene, one junction end is altered; a read error may explain this. The genes are TRBV7-3 and TRBJ2-6, with a possible D match to TRBD2 (7 bases). The germline V gene encodes CDR1 SGHTA and CDR2 FQGTGA. The CDR3 runs to 17 residues. CDR3 sequence reads: CASTWEGGWPGANVLTF. The CDR3 nucleotides are TGCGCCAGCACCTGGGAGGGGGGCTGGCCTGGGGCCAACGTCCTGACTTTC.

The J gene is TRBJ1-1, the V gene TRBV7-9; D is undetermined. V lost 4 bases to trimming and J lost 11 bases, with 23 bases between them. Germline loops: CDR1 SEHNR, CDR2 FQNEAQ (reference sequence). The CDR3 has 15 residues. The CDR3 loop is CASSSDGGQTLAAFF. Here the CDR3 DNA reads TGTGCCAGCAGCTCGGACGGTGGGCAAACCCTGGCCGCTTTCTTT.

There are many counts of this clonotype. The V and J genes are TRBV2 and TRBJ2-2; 9 nucleotides line up with TRBD1. Germline V gene data show CDR1 as SNHLY and CDR2 as FYNNEI. The CDR3 totals 15 residues. The trim removed 4 bases at V and 11 bases at J, leaving 11 bases unmatched. Here the CDR3 reads CASSVSGTGIGELFF. CDR3 coding DNA: TGTGCCAGCAGTGTTTCCGGGACAGGGATCGGAGAGCTGTTTTTT.

The gene calls are TRBV12-3 or TRBV12-4 and TRBJ1-5, with no clear D. Deletions cut 8 bases from V and 4 bases from J, with 12 bases between. The length of the CDR3 is 13 residues. The CDR3 region is CASSASANQPQHF. The CDR3 coding sequence is TGTGCCAGCTCCGCCAGTGCTAATCAGCCCCAGCATTTT.

There are many counts of this clonotype. This chain joins TRBV19 and TRBJ1-5; the match to TRBD1 covers 10 bases. Germline values: CDR1 LNHDA, CDR2 SQIVND (reference sequence). This CDR3 comprises 13 residues. V was pared by 6 bases and J by 7 bases, with 3 bases of the junction left unmatched. The DNA of the CDR3 is TGTGCCAGTAGCCGGACAGGGGGACAGCCCCAGCATTTT. It translates to CASSRTGGQPQHF.

J is TRBJ1-5 and V is TRBV10-3; 8 nucleotides line up with TRBD1. This CDR3 spans 17 amino acids. Germline V gene data show CDR1 as ENHRY and CDR2 as SYGVKD. V shed 5 bases, J shed 3 bases, and the junction held 12 bases outside the gene matches. The CDR3 coding sequence is TGTGCCATCAGTTCACGGGTACAGGGGGGGACCAATCAGCCCCAGCATTTT. Translated, it gives CAISSRVQGGTNQPQHF.

The chain carries TRBV15 and TRBJ1-5; 7 positions match TRBD1. This CDR3 spans 17 amino acids. V shed 3 bases and J 4 bases; nucleotides not matched to a gene: 12. The germline CDR1 and CDR2 sequences are LNHNV and YYDKDF (reference sequence). The CDR3 nucleotides read TGTGCCACCAGCAGTCCGGTCCGGGACAGTCTAAATCAGCCCCAGCATTTT. Protein sequence: CATSSPVRDSLNQPQHF.

In this sample, this clonotype turned up once. The CDR3 spells CASSQGRDGRGELFF. The DNA for the CDR3 is TGTGCCAGCAGCCAAGGTCGCGACGGGAGAGGGGAGCTGTTTTTT. The gene calls are TRBV7-9 and TRBJ2-2, with D possibly matching TRBD2 (6 bases). CDR3 size: 15 residues. V lost 5 bases and J 8 bases, leaving 18 bases between the germline ends. Germline-derived CDR1 and CDR2 are SEHNR and FQNEAQ (reference sequence).

Concerning this clonotype: Germline is not matched at one junction end, which may reflect a read error. The rearrangement links TRBV20-1 to TRBJ1-1; 9 bases are shared with TRBD1. Germline lookup yields CDR1 DFQATT and CDR2 SNEGSKA (reference sequence). The CDR3 is 15 amino acids. The DNA of the CDR3 is TGCAGTGCTGGAGATCAAGTGACGGGGACAGGGGAAGCTTTCTTT. The encoded protein is CSAGDQVTGTGEAFF.

This chain joins TRBV12-3 or TRBV12-4 and TRBJ1-5; a weak D match, TRBD1 (6 bases). V dropped 3 bases and J dropped 0 bases, with 12 bases sitting between them. The CDR3 contains 16 residues. CDR3 nucleotides: TGTGCCAGCAGTTTGGGGGCAACTACTAGCAATCAGCCCCAGCATTTT. Its translation is CASSLGATTSNQPQHF.

This clonotype was counted a few times. V gene TRBV29-1 combines with J gene TRBJ2-5, with 8 positions matching TRBD2. V lost 7 bases to trimming and J lost 5 bases; unmatched junction nucleotides: 9. CDR3 length: 13 residues. CDR1 is SQVTM, CDR2 ANQGSEA, per germline. The CDR3 loop reads CSGVSGSVETQYF. Here the CDR3 DNA reads TGCAGCGGTGTAAGCGGGAGCGTGGAGACCCAGTACTTC.

With regard to this clonotype: In this CDR3 the conserved last residue, phenylalanine or tryptophan, is missing, so a read error is likely. The limits of the CDR3 on the DNA are not certain, so only TCRdb's listed CDR3 is given. This chain uses TRBV29-1 with TRBJ1-2. From germline, CDR1 is SQVTM and CDR2 ANQGSEA. The CDR3 spans 10 amino acids, including both terminal residues. CDR3 sequence: CSVELPSDTY.

The table lists this clonotype with many counts. The rearrangement uses TRBV10-1 and TRBJ1-2, with D perhaps TRBD1 (5 bases). The length of the CDR3 is 14 residues. V was clipped by 0 bases and J by 5 bases, with 10 bases between them. The V gene's germline CDR1 is WNHNN and CDR2 SYGVQD (reference sequence). The CDR3 DNA reads TGCGCCAGCAGTGAGTCGGGGCTCCCTTATGGCTACACCTTC. Encoded protein: CASSESGLPYGYTF.

The V and J genes are TRBV10-3 and TRBJ1-6, with a weak D call TRBD1 (5 bases). The germline V gene encodes CDR1 ENHRY and CDR2 SYGVKD. This CDR3 has 14 amino acids. Deletions cut 5 bases from V and 6 bases from J, with 11 bases between. The CDR3 bases are TGTGCCATCAGTTTGGGCGGGGGTAATTCACCCCTCCACTTT. Translated: CAISLGGGNSPLHF.

V usage is TRBV5-5 and J usage is TRBJ2-7; 9 bases are shared with TRBD2. This CDR3 region has 16 residues. V was pared by 4 bases and J by 3 bases, with 11 bases of the junction left unmatched. Germline V gene lookup returns CDR1 SGHKS and CDR2 YYEKEE (reference sequence). CDR3 region: CASSQEAGGLNYEQYF. In DNA form, the CDR3 reads TGTGCCAGCAGCCAAGAGGCGGGGGGGCTAAACTACGAGCAGTACTTC.

This clonotype was seen more than once but under ten times. The chain carries TRBV7-9 and TRBJ1-4; 9 bases map to TRBD1. Germline V gene lookup returns CDR1 SEHNR and CDR2 FQNEAQ (reference sequence). The ends lost 5 bases at V and 3 bases at J; junction bases unmatched: 4. The CDR3 spans 15 residues. CDR3 bases: TGTGCCAGCAGCCAAACAGGGGGCCCTAATGAAAAACTGTTTTTT. Its protein is CASSQTGGPNEKLFF.